The clone carrying this TCR beta chain was observed at least ten times. The data are from a study of neurological immune-mediated disorders. The CDR3 is 15 residues long. The V gene lost 0 bases and the J gene lost 5 bases, with 10 bases spanning the gap. Germline V gene sequence: CDR1 SEHNR, CDR2 FQNEAQ (reference sequence). One entry per CDR3 protein results from TCRdb running MiXCR on the 5' RACE reads. Of roughly 55,000 distinct CDR3 sequences listed, around 17% are singletons. The chain links TRBV7-9 to TRBJ2-2; a weak D match, TRBD1 (6 bases). The sequenced sample consisted of PBMCs. The receptor was derived from a man in his 60s in good health. The CDR3 DNA is TGTGCCAGCAGCTTAGCGAGGACAGTAACCGGGGAGCTGTTTTTT. It yields the protein CASSLARTVTGELFF.